These 22 T cell receptor beta chains originate from one sample sequenced in a study of cytomegalovirus exposure and HLA in healthy donors. Researchers ran the PCR with 60 Vbeta and 13 Jbeta primers. TCRdb's copy holds only in-frame clones and misses some; the assay was immunoSEQ multiplex PCR. The listing contains some 83,000 clones. The specimen sequenced was PBMCs. The receptors stem from a woman aged 25-40 years in good health and CMV-seronegative.

This chain uses TRBV4-2 with TRBJ2-1; TRBD1 might be the D (5 bases). Trimming removed 1 base from V and 6 bases from J, with 16 bases in between. Germline V gene data show CDR1 as LGHNA and CDR2 as YNFKEQ. The CDR3 is 16 residues long. The CDR3 DNA sequence: TGTGCCAGCAGCCAAGGCAGCAGGGTTGATGTCAATGAGCAGTTCTTC. It yields the protein CASSQGSRVDVNEQFF.

On this clone itself: In the same sample, other DNA sequences code for this CDR3. This chain uses TRBV5-1 with TRBJ2-7; 10 nucleotides align to TRBD2. In germline, CDR1 is SGHRS, CDR2 YFSETQ. Losses at the gene ends were 0 bases for V and 4 bases for J; bases not matched to a gene: 4. CDR3 length equals 15 residues. CDR3 nucleotides: TGCGCCAGCAGCTTGGGGGCTAGCGGGAGTTACGAGCAGTACTTC. Protein sequence: CASSLGASGSYEQYF.

The chain combines TRBV7-2 with TRBJ2-5; D is ambiguous. This CDR3 spans 15 amino acids. Between the trimmed V and J ends, which lost 4 bases and 3 bases, there was a span of 15 bases. CDR1 SGHTA and CDR2 FQGNSA come from the germline V gene. CDR3 coding DNA: TGTGCCAGCAGCTCACCTCGGCGGTCAAAAGAGACCCAGTACTTC. It codes for CASSSPRRSKETQYF.

In the case of this clone: One end of the junction fails to match germline, which may point to a read error. V usage is TRBV6-5 and J usage is TRBJ2-4, with TRBD1 matching over 7 bases. From germline, CDR1 is MNHEY and CDR2 SVGAGI. This CDR3 region has 15 residues. The CDR3 DNA reads TGTGCCAGCAGCCCGGGACAGTCCTTCAAAAACATTCAGTCCTTC. Translated, it gives CASSPGQSFKNIQSF.

The chain recombines TRBV19 with TRBJ2-7; weak D call: TRBD2 (5 bases). This CDR3 spans 12 amino acids. CDR1 is LNHDA and CDR2 is SQIVND in the germline V gene (reference sequence). V was trimmed by 3 bases and J by 6 bases, leaving 9 bases between them. The CDR3 loop reads CASSMSRGEQYF. The CDR3 DNA is TGTGCCAGTAGTATGAGTCGGGGCGAGCAGTACTTC.

The CDR3 DNA reads TGTGCCAGCAGCCTATTGGCAGGATACACAGATACGCAGTATTTT. Amino acids: CASSLLAGYTDTQYF. V is TRBV14 and J is TRBJ2-3; the D is unclear. The CDR3 covers 15 residues. V was cut by 4 bases and J by 2 bases, with 13 bases left in between. Germline CDR1 is SGHDN and CDR2 is FVKESK.

The chain couples TRBV5-1 to TRBJ2-2; the match to TRBD1 covers 8 bases. CDR1 SGHRS and CDR2 YFSETQ come from the germline V gene. With V trimmed by 0 bases and J by 1 base, 2 bases remained unmatched. The CDR3 has 16 amino acids. As DNA, the CDR3 is TGCGCCAGCAGCTTGGCTACAGGGGGGAACACCGGGGAGCTGTTTTTT. Residues: CASSLATGGNTGELFF.

The chain has TRBV7-2 and TRBJ2-3, with D possibly TRBD2 on 7 matching bases. The CDR3 loop spans 15 amino acids. The germline CDR1 and CDR2 sequences are SGHTA and FQGNSA. The V end was cut by 7 bases, the J end by 5 bases, with 19 bases between. CDR3 nucleotide sequence: TGTGCCAGCAAGGACAGACTAGCTGGCCAAGATACGCAGTATTTT. Its translation is CASKDRLAGQDTQYF.

The genes are TRBV7-9 and TRBJ1-1; TRBD1 aligns across 8 bases. The CDR3 covers 15 residues. In germline, CDR1 is SEHNR, CDR2 FQNEAQ (reference sequence). V was pared by 6 bases and J by 5 bases, with 11 bases of the junction left unmatched. The CDR3 loop is CASRPNQGAVTEAFF. The DNA for the CDR3 is TGTGCCAGCAGACCTAACCAGGGGGCGGTTACTGAAGCTTTCTTT.

The chain is built from TRBV9 and TRBJ1-2; 10 bases fit TRBD1. The germline V gene encodes CDR1 SGDLS and CDR2 YYNGEE. The CDR3 is 14 residues long. V lost 4 bases to trimming and J lost 7 bases; unmatched junction nucleotides: 7. CDR3 in amino acids: CASSIGQGDSGYTF. In nucleotides, the CDR3 is TGTGCCAGCAGCATCGGACAGGGGGATAGTGGCTACACCTTC.

The chain employs TRBV5-1 and TRBJ1-1; TRBD1 aligns across 8 bases. This CDR3 has 17 residues. CDR1 and CDR2 (germline): SGHRS, YFSETQ. The V gene end was trimmed by 0 bases and the J gene end by 8 bases; junction bases not matched to a gene: 15. In nucleotides, the CDR3 is TGCGCCAGCAGCTTGGTAAACGCCCGGGACAGGAACTTCGAAGCTTTCTTT. Translation: CASSLVNARDRNFEAFF.

The J gene is TRBJ1-5, the V gene TRBV30; the D gene is possibly TRBD1 (6 bases). Germline CDR1 reads GTSNPN; CDR2 reads SVGIG (reference sequence). Trimming took 8 bases from V and 0 from J, leaving 23 bases between them. The CDR3 is made up of 17 amino acids. The CDR3 loop is CAARVSRGGYSNQPQHF. CDR3 bases: TGTGCCGCACGCGTTAGCAGGGGCGGGTATAGCAATCAGCCCCAGCATTTT.

The chain carries TRBV4-1 and TRBJ2-7, with 8 bases that match TRBD1. This CDR3 comprises 12 residues. Germline V CDR1 and CDR2: MGHRA, YSYEKL. V was pared by 6 bases and J by 7 bases, with 5 bases of the junction left unmatched. CDR3 protein: CASSIQGGEQYF. The DNA of the CDR3 is TGCGCCAGCAGTATACAGGGGGGTGAGCAGTACTTC.

The V gene is TRBV6-1, the J gene TRBJ1-1; unclear D gene. Trimming stripped 2 bases from V and 6 bases from J, with 7 bases between. The CDR3 is 12 amino acids. The germline gives CDR1 MNHNS, CDR2 SASEGT. The CDR3 DNA reads as TGTGCCAGCAGTGAAATCCAGGCTGAAGCTTTCTTT. As protein: CASSEIQAEAFF.

The rearrangement joins TRBV27 to TRBJ2-7; D is possibly TRBD2 (6 bases). Germline-derived CDR1 and CDR2 are MNHEY and SMNVEV (reference sequence). CDR3 size: 15 residues. The ends were cut back, 5 bases at V and 2 bases at J, with 16 bases in the middle. CDR3 in DNA: TGTGCCAGCAGTGCGACTAGTGGGAGCGCCTACGAGCAGTACTTC. As protein: CASSATSGSAYEQYF.

The chain recombines TRBV5-8 with TRBJ1-1; D gene unclear. CDR3 length equals 14 residues. The germline V gene encodes CDR1 SGHTS and CDR2 YDEGEE. V lost 0 bases and J lost 2, with 8 bases in between. The CDR3 nucleotides are TGTGCCAGCAGCTTGGTGGTGACAAACACTGAAGCTTTCTTT. Its protein product is CASSLVVTNTEAFF.

The rearrangement joins TRBV30 to TRBJ1-1, with TRBD1 matching over 8 bases. From germline, CDR1 is GTSNPN and CDR2 SVGIG (reference sequence). The CDR3 spans 14 residues. J lost 5 bases, V lost 2 bases, and 7 bases had no gene match. The CDR3 loop is CAWSQGARRTEAFF. The CDR3 coding sequence is TGTGCCTGGAGTCAGGGGGCGAGGAGGACTGAAGCTTTCTTT. Full variable domain (outside the CDR3, taken from reference TRBV30 and TRBJ1-1): SQTIHQWPATLVQPVGSPLSLECTVEGTSNPNLYWYRQAAGRGLQLLFYSVGIGQISSEVPQNLSASRPQDRQFILSSKKLLLSDSGFYLCAWSQGARRTEAFFGQGTRLTVV.

The chain carries TRBV15 and TRBJ2-5, with no clear D. Germline values: CDR1 LNHNV, CDR2 YYDKDF (reference sequence). Deletions cut 0 bases from V and 5 bases from J, with 7 bases between. This CDR3 contains 13 residues. CDR3 loop: CATSRDSRETQYF. The CDR3 DNA reads TGTGCCACCAGCAGAGATTCGAGGGAGACCCAGTACTTC.

The CDR3 bases are TGTGCCAGCAGCCCGGGCGGGGTGGACACTGAAGCTTTCTTT. Its protein is CASSPGGVDTEAFF. The V and J genes are TRBV5-6 and TRBJ1-1, with no clear D. This CDR3 comprises 14 residues. Germline loops: CDR1 SGHDT, CDR2 YYEEEE. The V and J ends lost 4 bases and 3 bases respectively, with 13 bases between them.

This chain joins TRBV27 and TRBJ2-7, with TRBD2 matching over 9 bases. The CDR3 has 14 residues. From germline, CDR1 is MNHEY and CDR2 SMNVEV (reference sequence). Losses at the gene ends were 4 bases for V and 0 bases for J; bases not matched to a gene: 1. This chain's CDR3 is CASSWTSDSYEQYF. In nucleotides, the CDR3 is TGTGCCAGCAGTTGGACTAGCGACTCCTACGAGCAGTACTTC.

The chain uses TRBV6-4 and TRBJ2-2, with D possibly TRBD2 on 6 matching bases. Trimming took 6 bases from V and 8 from J, leaving 13 bases between them. The V gene's germline CDR1 is MRHNA and CDR2 SNTAGT. The CDR3 spans 13 residues. The CDR3 region has the DNA TGTGCCAGCAGGGGACTTCTTGCTGGGGAGCTGTTTTTT. This translates into CASRGLLAGELFF.

The chain carries TRBV5-8 and TRBJ2-1; 7 bases align to TRBD1. CDR3 length: 14 amino acids. Germline V lookup: CDR1 SGHTS, CDR2 YDEGEE. Losses at the gene ends were 0 bases for V and 5 bases for J; bases not matched to a gene: 2. The CDR3 loop is CASSLGTGDNEQFF. The DNA of the CDR3 is TGTGCCAGCAGCTTGGGGACAGGTGACAATGAGCAGTTCTTC.